The TCR beta chain under discussion was sequenced for a study of shared clonotypes between healthy human individuals. V was clipped by 6 bases and J by 6 bases; unmatched bases: 5. Per the germline V gene, CDR1 is MDHEN and CDR2 is SYDVKM. This CDR3 has 14 amino acids. The protocol was immunoSEQ multiplex PCR, while the TCRdb copy is restricted to in-frame clones and leaves out a portion. Among hundreds of thousands of clones listed, about 74% were seen once. With respect to this clone: Additional DNA sequences in this sample encode the identical CDR3.

The genes are TRBV28 and TRBJ2-3; 11 positions agree with TRBD1. Sequenced input: memory CD4+ T cells sorted from blood. Stated subset: CD45RA-negative fraction. This sequence originates from a woman aged 30 to 39 in good health. The CDR3 spells CASSLGQGGDTQYF. The CDR3 bases are TGTGCCAGCAGCTTGGGACAGGGGGGTGATACGCAGTATTTT.